The rows below give T cell receptor beta chains drawn from one sample of a study of blood T cell repertoires in COVID-19. This table comes from immunoSEQ multiplex PCR, and its TCRdb copy is limited to in-frame clones, with some not included. Here the sample spans 130,000 to 150,000 clones, 75% to 90% being singletons. Sequences were obtained from peripheral blood. The receptors were gathered from a woman in her fifties or sixties with COVID-19, enrolled during active disease. Each CDR3 is given with its conserved first and last residue. Size is stated for part of the rows, as once, few or many counts, or as a class when the clone is expanded.

CDR3,size,V,J
CASSQGAGEGLDTQYF,.,TRBV3-1/TRBV3-2,TRBJ2-3
CATSPTGSTDTQYF,.,TRBV24-1,TRBJ2-3
CASSTGVLETQYF,.,TRBV19,TRBJ2-5
CASSRGDTQYF,.,TRBV9,TRBJ2-3
CASSNGAAGGTDTQYF,.,TRBV7-7,TRBJ2-3
CASSLSIRQGGYTF,once,TRBV7-9,TRBJ1-2
CASSLATGPTEGYTF,.,TRBV5-1,TRBJ1-2
CASSFDGQPTDTQYF,.,TRBV9,TRBJ2-3
CATPTFRAGCLAYGYTF,.,TRBV19,TRBJ1-2
CSVDRAGVKETQYF,.,TRBV29-1,TRBJ2-5
CASLSGTGSMENEAFF,.,TRBV19,TRBJ1-1
CASNLGGLTGNTIYF,.,TRBV9,TRBJ1-3
CASSPQAGQPQHF,once,TRBV19,TRBJ1-5
CASSGGNHYEQYF,.,TRBV23-1,TRBJ2-7
CASSLSRSNQPQHF,once,TRBV27,TRBJ1-5
CASSPRRAGSASTEAFF,.,TRBV7-3,TRBJ1-1
CASSGGANTGELFF,.,TRBV7-2,TRBJ2-2
CASSRPSRRGETQYF,.,TRBV6-5,TRBJ2-5
CASSLLLRGLSNQPQHF,few,TRBV7-3,TRBJ1-5
CASSPAGGYYGYTF,.,TRBV4-1,TRBJ1-2
CASSSTHNTEAFF,.,TRBV7-3,TRBJ1-1
CASSAPWGTSSYNEQFF,.,TRBV9,TRBJ2-1
CASRRGGRQDEQFF,.,TRBV2,TRBJ2-1
CAWTQAGQSNTEAFF,.,TRBV30,TRBJ1-1
CASSEQGYSYNEQFF,.,TRBV2,TRBJ2-1
CASSQDRGENSPLHF,.,TRBV3-1/TRBV3-2,TRBJ1-6
CASSQNTGRNTEAFF,.,TRBV28,TRBJ1-1
CATSDSQGDETQYF,.,TRBV24-1,TRBJ2-5
CASSQEWDGGVTDTQYF,once,TRBV3-1/TRBV3-2,TRBJ2-3
CASSFDPKTGGYTF,.,TRBV11-2,TRBJ1-2
CASSQGPRGVSYGYTF,.,TRBV4-1,TRBJ1-2
CAWTGTENSPLHF,.,TRBV30,TRBJ1-6
CASSQDNRRFYNSPLHF,.,TRBV4-3,TRBJ1-6
CASSRTGGDYGYTF,.,TRBV6-5,TRBJ1-2
CASSEGGGGNYGYTF,.,TRBV5-4,TRBJ1-2
CASSYSTKEYEQYF,.,TRBV6-5,TRBJ2-7
CASSVQRGGVKTGELFF,.,TRBV10-1,TRBJ2-2
CASSPYVSGRETQYF,.,TRBV3-1/TRBV3-2,TRBJ2-5
CAWSDGQGAFGNTIYF,once,TRBV30,TRBJ1-3
CASSSGQGDNQPQHF,.,TRBV5-1,TRBJ1-5
CASSLRTGGVQNTEAFF,.,TRBV5-8,TRBJ1-1
CSVAGLLAKNIQYF,.,TRBV29-1,TRBJ2-4